This TCR beta chain was sequenced in a study of CD8 T cells in Susac syndrome. Turning to the study itself: When blood was drawn, the patients with Susac syndrome were therapy-naive, on corticosteroids, or on intravenous immunoglobulin alone.

Random hexamers were used to reverse transcribe roughly 0.5 to 1 ug of RNA. The amplification used immunoSEQ multiplex PCR on TCR beta CDR3; it spanned 54 Vbeta and 13 Jbeta. TCRdb analysed the immunoSEQ multiplex PCR reads with MiXCR anew, one entry per CDR3 protein. The sample has about 180,000 distinct CDR3 sequences, about 94% seen once; the top ten hold about 0.1%. Sequenced input: CD4+ T cells from PBMCs. This receptor was identified in a human donor with Susac syndrome.

The CDR3 reads CSARDRLGSLYNSPLHF. CDR3 DNA sequence: TGCAGTGCTAGAGATCGATTAGGCAGTCTCTATAATTCACCCCTCCACTTT. V is TRBV20-1 and J is TRBJ1-6; D call uncertain. In germline, CDR1 is DFQATT, CDR2 SNEGSKA (reference sequence). CDR3 length: 17 amino acids. V lost 0 bases to trimming and J lost 3 bases, with 15 bases between them.